The subject of this entry is one T cell receptor beta chain. Only in-frame clones appear in the TCRdb table, and some are missing; sequencing was by immunoSEQ multiplex PCR. The data hold about 160,000 clones, with 82% observed a single time. The data originate from a study of blood T cell repertoires in COVID-19. Study context: The origin of the acute and convalescent COVID-19 samples was the United States, Italy and Spain. In each case, the material was cDNA or gDNA derived from T cells, B-cell-depleted T cells, or PBMCs.

Germline loops: CDR1 MNHEY, CDR2 SVGAGI. Trimming stripped 6 bases from V and 6 bases from J, with 14 bases between. The CDR3 extends over 14 amino acids. The sequence came from a woman in her 40s with COVID-19, enrolled during active disease. The sequenced material came from peripheral blood. The J gene is TRBJ2-2, the V gene TRBV6-5; the D gene is possibly TRBD1 (5 bases). Here the CDR3 reads CASRTKQAPGELFF. The CDR3 bases are TGTGCCAGCAGGACAAAACAGGCCCCCGGGGAGCTGTTTTTT.